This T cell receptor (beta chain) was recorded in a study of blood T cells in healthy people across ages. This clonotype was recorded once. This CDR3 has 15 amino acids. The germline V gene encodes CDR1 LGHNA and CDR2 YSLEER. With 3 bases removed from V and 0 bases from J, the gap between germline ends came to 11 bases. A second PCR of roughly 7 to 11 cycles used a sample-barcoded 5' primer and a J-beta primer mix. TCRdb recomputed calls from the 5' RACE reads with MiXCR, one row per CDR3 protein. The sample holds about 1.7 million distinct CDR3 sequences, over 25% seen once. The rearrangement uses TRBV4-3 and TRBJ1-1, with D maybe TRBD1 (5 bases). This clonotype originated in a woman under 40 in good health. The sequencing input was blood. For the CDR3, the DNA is TGCGCCAGCAGCCAGGGGCAACAGCTGAACACTGAAGCTTTCTTT. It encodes CASSQGQQLNTEAFF.